A single sample gave rise to the 20 T cell receptor beta chains below, sequenced in a study of early T cells in non-severe SARS-CoV-2 infection. One entry per CDR3 protein results from TCRdb running MiXCR on the 5' RACE reads. The sample has about 60,000 distinct CDR3 sequences; about 12% are singletons. The specimen sequenced was whole blood. These receptors came from an adult who was a healthcare worker with PCR-confirmed SARS-CoV-2 infection or an uninfected control (not recorded which).

Comments on this clonotype: An end of the junction differs from the germline gene, which may be a read error. The V and J genes are TRBV6-1 and TRBJ1-1, with D hard to call. The CDR3 length is 14 residues. The V gene's germline CDR1 is MNHNS and CDR2 SASEGT. CDR3 bases: TGTGCCAGCAGGGGGTCTTTCTCTACCACTGAAGCTCTCTTT. This sequence encodes CASRGSFSTTEALF.

This clonotype has a count of ten or more. J is TRBJ2-7 and V is TRBV19; 9 bases are shared with TRBD1. Germline CDR1 reads LNHDA; CDR2 reads SQIVND (reference sequence). The CDR3 loop spans 15 amino acids. J was trimmed by 0 bases and V by 5 bases; bases with no gene match: 5. CDR3 sequence: CASSAGQGSSYEQYF. The CDR3 nucleotides read TGTGCCAGTAGTGCCGGACAGGGGTCCTCCTACGAGCAGTACTTC.

The J gene is TRBJ1-1, the V gene TRBV29-1; no clear D. Germline lookup yields CDR1 SQVTM and CDR2 ANQGSEA. Trimming took off 5 bases at V and 1 base at J, with 8 bases between the two ends. This CDR3 comprises 12 residues. The CDR3 protein is CSVTHKNTEAFF. The DNA for the CDR3 is TGCAGCGTTACTCACAAGAACACTGAAGCTTTCTTT.

The chain carries TRBV7-6 and TRBJ2-2; 8 positions match TRBD1. The CDR3 is 15 residues long. The ends lost 5 bases at V and 4 bases at J; junction bases unmatched: 6. The germline gives CDR1 SGHVS, CDR2 FNYEAQ. The CDR3 is CASSLRTGTTGELFF. CDR3 coding DNA: TGTGCCAGCAGCCTACGGACAGGGACCACCGGGGAGCTGTTTTTT.

This clonotype was observed a few times. The rearrangement uses TRBV6-1 and TRBJ2-4; a weak D match, TRBD1 (6 bases). V was shortened by 8 bases and J by 8 bases, with 16 bases between the two germline ends. Germline V gene data show CDR1 as MNHNS and CDR2 as SASEGT. CDR3 length: 13 amino acids. The CDR3 DNA follows: TGTGCCAGCGGGCCTGCAGGGGCGGACATTCAGTACTTC. As protein: CASGPAGADIQYF.

In its sample, this clonotype was seen a few times. The chain couples TRBV3-1 to TRBJ1-1, with a weak D call TRBD1 (6 bases). V lost 4 bases and J lost 3, with 24 bases in between. The germline V gene has CDR1 LGHDT and CDR2 YNNKEL (reference sequence). This CDR3 comprises 18 residues. The DNA of the CDR3 is TGTGCCAGCAGCCTTTCCAGGGTGATTGGACAGCATTACACTGAAGCTTTCTTT. This sequence encodes CASSLSRVIGQHYTEAFF.

This clonotype has more than one count but fewer than ten. J is TRBJ1-2 and V is TRBV4-3; TRBD1 agrees at 12 bases. The CDR3 consists of 18 residues. J lost 7 bases, V lost 1 base, and 13 bases had no gene match. From germline, CDR1 is LGHNA and CDR2 YSLEER. In nucleotides, the CDR3 is TGCGCCAGCAGCCAAGGGTCGGGACAGGGGGCCGTATCTGGTGGCTACACCTTC. It is translated as CASSQGSGQGAVSGGYTF.

In its sample, this clonotype was seen a few times. The chain recombines TRBV19 with TRBJ2-5; D is uncertain. The CDR3 spans 14 residues. In germline, CDR1 is LNHDA, CDR2 SQIVND (reference sequence). Trimming took 5 bases from V and 3 from J, leaving 13 bases between them. In DNA, the CDR3 is TGTGCCAGTAGTGGAAATTATGGTAAAGAGACCCAGTACTTC. Translation: CASSGNYGKETQYF.

This clonotype was counted a few times. The chain has TRBV6-5 and TRBJ1-4; 9 nucleotides agree with TRBD1. V shed 0 bases, J shed 8 bases, and the junction held 4 bases outside the gene matches. The germline V gene encodes CDR1 MNHEY and CDR2 SVGAGI. The CDR3 covers 15 residues. The chain's CDR3 is CASSYSGTGNEKLFF. In DNA form, the CDR3 reads TGTGCCAGCAGTTACTCGGGGACAGGGAACGAAAAACTGTTTTTT.

This clonotype came up a few times. The chain employs TRBV7-2 and TRBJ2-5; D may be TRBD1 or TRBD2 (5 bases each). Germline assignment: CDR1 SGHTA and CDR2 FQGNSA. V was clipped by 5 bases and J by 6 bases, with 10 bases between them. The CDR3 sequence is 12 residues long. CDR3 loop: CASSHPGQTQYF. CDR3 nucleotide sequence: TGTGCCAGCAGCCATCCGGGGCAGACCCAGTACTTC.

In its sample, this clonotype was seen many times. V and J are TRBV12-3 or TRBV12-4 and TRBJ1-1; no reliable D call. V lost 4 bases and J 7 bases, leaving 13 bases between the germline ends. This CDR3 has 13 residues. CDR3 in DNA: TGTGCCAGCAGTTCCCCGCAGCAAGATGAAGCTTTCTTT. It is translated as CASSSPQQDEAFF.

The genes are TRBV5-4 and TRBJ2-1, with D perhaps TRBD1 (5 bases). The CDR3 totals 13 residues. CDR1 and CDR2 from the germline V gene are SGHNT and YYREEE (reference sequence). Deletions cut 0 bases from V and 7 bases from J, with 8 bases between. CDR3 amino acids: CASSLASGNEQFF. In DNA, the CDR3 is TGTGCCAGCAGCTTGGCCTCAGGGAATGAGCAGTTCTTC.

The V gene is TRBV3-1, the J gene TRBJ1-5, with D tentatively TRBD1 (6 bases). Trimming shortened V by 7 bases and J by 4 bases, and 8 bases separated the two germline ends. The CDR3 covers 12 residues. CDR1 and CDR2 (germline): LGHDT, YNNKEL (reference sequence). CDR3 nucleotides: TGTGCCAGCACAACAGGGAATCAGCCCCAGCATTTT. It is translated as CASTTGNQPQHF.

This sequence joins TRBV7-9 and TRBJ2-3; 8 bases align to TRBD1. V lost 8 bases, J lost 4 bases, and 14 bases stayed unmatched. The CDR3 extends over 16 amino acids. The germline CDR1 and CDR2 sequences are SEHNR and FQNEAQ (reference sequence). The CDR3 DNA sequence: TGTGCCAGCGAGACAGGGGAAGGAAAACATTCAGATACGCAGTATTTT. Translation gives CASETGEGKHSDTQYF.

This clonotype has only a few counts. The chain carries TRBV6-6 and TRBJ2-1, with D perhaps assigned TRBD1 or TRBD2 (5 bases each). This CDR3 comprises 14 residues. V was pared by 7 bases and J by 0 bases, with 10 bases between. Germline CDR1 is MNHNY and CDR2 is SVGAGI (reference sequence). The CDR3 DNA follows: TGTGCCAGCAATGGGGGTAGCTCCTACAATGAGCAGTTCTTC. It is translated as CASNGGSSYNEQFF.

The sample holds a few counts of this clonotype. The chain has TRBV7-2 and TRBJ1-2, with D maybe TRBD1 (5 bases). CDR3 length: 13 amino acids. The germline V gene has CDR1 SGHTA and CDR2 FQGNSA. The V gene lost 0 bases and the J gene lost 6 bases, with 8 bases spanning the gap. The CDR3 nucleotides read TGTGCCAGCAGCTTAGCCAGGGCGGATGGCTACACCTTC. Amino acid sequence: CASSLARADGYTF.

This clonotype appeared a few times. The chain has TRBV4-3 and TRBJ1-2; possible D gene TRBD1, 5 bases. Germline V gene sequence: CDR1 LGHNA, CDR2 YSLEER. Trimming removed 5 bases from V and 4 bases from J, with 23 bases in between. This CDR3 contains 17 residues. The CDR3 reads CASSSGAPGGPSYGYTF. The DNA of the CDR3 is TGCGCCAGCAGCTCCGGGGCCCCGGGAGGCCCTTCCTATGGCTACACCTTC.

This clonotype has only a few counts. The J gene is TRBJ1-1, the V gene TRBV6-5; 9 nucleotides match TRBD1. Germline CDR1 and CDR2: MNHEY and SVGAGI. The CDR3 extends over 13 amino acids. V was pared by 7 bases and J by 4 bases, with 4 bases of the junction left unmatched. CDR3 bases: TGTGCCAGCACCCACAGGGGGCTCACTGAAGCTTTCTTT. It yields the protein CASTHRGLTEAFF.

The chain uses TRBV12-3 or TRBV12-4 and TRBJ2-1; 7 bases fit TRBD2. The CDR3 spans 14 residues. With V trimmed by 7 bases and J by 4 bases, 7 bases remained unmatched. CDR3: CASTPGTTYNEQFF. The CDR3 DNA follows: TGTGCCAGCACCCCAGGGACTACATACAATGAGCAGTTCTTC.

The J gene is TRBJ2-6, the V gene TRBV15; no definite D call. V was shortened by 0 bases and J by 1 base, with 4 bases between the two germline ends. There are 15 residues in the CDR3. The V gene's germline CDR1 is LNHNV and CDR2 YYDKDF (reference sequence). CDR3 nucleotides: TGTGCCACCAGCAGAGATGAGTCTGGGGCCAACGTCCTGACTTTC. Its protein is CATSRDESGANVLTF.